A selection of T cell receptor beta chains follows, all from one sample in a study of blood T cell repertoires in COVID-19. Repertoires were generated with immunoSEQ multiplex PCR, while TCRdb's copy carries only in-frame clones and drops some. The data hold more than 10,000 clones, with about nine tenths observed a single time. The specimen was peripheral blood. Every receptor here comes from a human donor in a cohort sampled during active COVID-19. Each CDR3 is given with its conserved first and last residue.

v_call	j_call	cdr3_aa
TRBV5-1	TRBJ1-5	CASAQGEGQPQHF
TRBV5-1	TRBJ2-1	CASSRRTSGGYNEQFF
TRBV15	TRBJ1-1	CATLAGMNTEAFF
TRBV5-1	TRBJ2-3	CASGEADTQYF
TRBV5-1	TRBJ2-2	CASSGTSGRRAGELFF
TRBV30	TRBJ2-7	CAWSRLAGGYEQYF
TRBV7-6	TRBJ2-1	CASSLGTGEYEQFF
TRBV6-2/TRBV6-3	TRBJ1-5	CASSPGNPQPQHF
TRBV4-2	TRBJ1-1	CASSPVAGDTEAFF
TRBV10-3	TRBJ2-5	CAISRGLQETQYF
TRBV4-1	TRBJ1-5	CASSPPDRGDNQPQHF
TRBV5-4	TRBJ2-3	CASSGGGLAGGLPDTQYF
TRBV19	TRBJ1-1	CASSIELTGIDTEAFF
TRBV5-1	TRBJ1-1	CASSPDMDRAIKEAFF
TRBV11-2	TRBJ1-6	CASSRGQGGSPLHF
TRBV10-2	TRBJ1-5	CASSDSGTGRYSNQPQHF
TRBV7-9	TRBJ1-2	CASSWADNYGYTF
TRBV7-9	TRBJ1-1	CASSLPGAILEAFF
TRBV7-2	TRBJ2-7	CASSLYYEQYF
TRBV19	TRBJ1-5	CASRMRGLSNQPQHF
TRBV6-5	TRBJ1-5	CASSPNPRGNQPQHF
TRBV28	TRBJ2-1	CASSLFLDNNEQFF
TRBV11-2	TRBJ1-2	CASSLDATGYGYTF
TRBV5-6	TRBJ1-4	CASRGPGQGSEKLFF
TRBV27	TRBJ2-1	CASSPRLAGGRHNEQFF
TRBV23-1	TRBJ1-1	CASSHDRAGTEAFF
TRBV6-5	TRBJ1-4	CASSHDRRGRKLFF
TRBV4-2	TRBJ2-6	CASSQPSGGGRASSGANVLTF
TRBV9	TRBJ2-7	CASSEQGLPYEQYF
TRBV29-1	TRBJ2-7	CSARDSGYYEQYF
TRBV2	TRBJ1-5	CASRGQLNQPQHF
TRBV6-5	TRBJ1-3	CASSLSGYSWNTIYF
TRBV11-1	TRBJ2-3	CASSLAGLNTDTQYF
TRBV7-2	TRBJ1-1	CASSFSFNTEAFF
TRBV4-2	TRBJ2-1	CASSQASGVDNEQFF
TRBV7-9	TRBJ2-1	CASSLMTHNEQFF
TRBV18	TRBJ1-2	CASSPPTRGRGYGYTF
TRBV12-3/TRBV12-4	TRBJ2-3	CASRPFSVNTQYF
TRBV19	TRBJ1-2	CASRTGAGYGYTF
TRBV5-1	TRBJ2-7	CASSIGTGTTYEQYF
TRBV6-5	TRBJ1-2	CASRTGQGRGYTF
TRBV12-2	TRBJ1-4	CASRLDGARGEKLFF
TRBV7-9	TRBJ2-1	CASSLGLAFSLSDEQFF
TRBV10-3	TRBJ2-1	CAITTDSYNEQFF
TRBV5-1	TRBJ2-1	CASSLALSKLNEQFF
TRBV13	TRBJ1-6	CASSFRGTGVSPLHF
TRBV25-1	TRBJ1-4	CASTDAQREKLFF
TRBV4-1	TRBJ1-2	CASRSPGVNYGYTF